The clone carrying this T cell receptor (beta chain) came up many times. Antigen: not known. TCRdb processed the RT-PCR reads anew with MiXCR; each CDR3 protein has one entry. In the table there are hundreds of thousands of distinct CDR3 sequences, approximately 7.7% of which are singletons. This record belongs to a study of response to subunit inactivated influenza vaccine. Study findings and constraints: Authors suggested each seasonal influenza vaccination recruits few new T cells.

V lost 5 bases to trimming and J lost 2 bases; unmatched junction nucleotides: 9. The CDR3 runs to 16 residues. CDR1 is MDHEN and CDR2 is SYDVKM in the germline V gene. The V gene is TRBV28, the J gene TRBJ2-5; 9 bases are a match to TRBD1. The TCR comes from a man between 50 and 69 years old who received an inactivated influenza vaccine. The specimen was PBMCs from blood, collected roughly 24 months after vaccination. CDR3 bases: TGTGCCAGCAGTCCTACCGGGACAGGGATACAAGAGACCCAGTACTTC. Its protein product is CASSPTGTGIQETQYF.